This TCR beta chain came from a study of T cells in Graves' hyperthyroidism and ophthalmopathy. Turning to the study itself: Before treatment of any kind, peripheral blood was taken at initial diagnosis. Study observations and caveats: From stable hyperthyroidism, ophthalmopathy was separated by a 13 V-J model. Most thyroid clonotypes expanded above 0.001 were also detected in blood.

The junction had 18 bases not matched to a gene; V was cut back by 4 bases and J by 9 bases. The CDR3 covers 18 residues. Germline assignment: CDR1 SQVTM and CDR2 ANQGSEA. In its sample, this clonotype was seen a few times. The antigen remains unidentified. With a duration under 2 months, the hyperthyroidism was newly diagnosed in patients aged 18 to 65. Amplified regions were TCR beta CDR3 sequences from RNA transcripts. The primer set for the first-round RT-PCR of the TCR CDR3 was HTBI. TCRdb redid the calling of the multiplex PCR reads with MiXCR, one entry per CDR3 protein. The data contain about 700,000 distinct CDR3 sequences, roughly 15% of them seen just once; the ten biggest clones take up roughly 10%.

Sequencing was carried out using blood. V gene TRBV29-1 combines with J gene TRBJ2-1, with 13 bases fitting TRBD2. The source of this sequence is a woman aged 18-35 years with Graves' hyperthyroidism. The DNA for the CDR3 is TGCAGCGTTGTCGGTGAACTAGCGGGAGGGCCTAGGGCCGGTGAGCAGTTCTTC. Protein sequence: CSVVGELAGGPRAGEQFF.